This record looks at one TCR beta chain sequence and its context. Its antigen is not identified. This specimen belongs to a study of shared clonotypes between healthy human individuals. The V end was cut by 0 bases, the J end by 2 bases, with 9 bases between. The CDR3 is 15 amino acids. Germline V gene data show CDR1 as SGDLS and CDR2 as YYNGEE. General study findings and limits: Among the subsets, naive ones generally showed larger estimated richness than memory ones.

The method was immunoSEQ multiplex PCR; TCRdb's version includes in-frame clones alone and lacks a portion of them. The sample shows approximately 2.5 million clones, approximately 93% of them seen only once. The TCR sequence derives from a man aged 18 to 30 in good health. Some clones in this sample may be carry-over from other donors' samples. V is TRBV9 and J is TRBJ2-1; D call uncertain. The sample comprised naive CD4+ T cells from PBMCs. The subset denotes: CD45RA+ positively selected. The CDR3 DNA sequence: TGTGCCAGCAGCGTAGTTGGGGTGGCCTACAATGAGCAGTTCTTC. It encodes CASSVVGVAYNEQFF.